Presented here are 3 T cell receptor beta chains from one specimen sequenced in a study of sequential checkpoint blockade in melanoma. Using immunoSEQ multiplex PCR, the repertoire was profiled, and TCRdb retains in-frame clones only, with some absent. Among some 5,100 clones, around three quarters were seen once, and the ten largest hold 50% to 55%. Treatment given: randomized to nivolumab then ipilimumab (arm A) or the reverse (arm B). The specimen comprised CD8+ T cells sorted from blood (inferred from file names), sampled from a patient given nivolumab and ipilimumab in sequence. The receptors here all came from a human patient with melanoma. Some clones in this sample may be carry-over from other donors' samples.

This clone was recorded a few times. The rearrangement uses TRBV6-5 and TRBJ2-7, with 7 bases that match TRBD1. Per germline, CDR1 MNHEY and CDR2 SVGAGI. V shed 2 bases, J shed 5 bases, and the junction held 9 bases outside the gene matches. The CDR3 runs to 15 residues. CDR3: CASSYPKGARNEQYF. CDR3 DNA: TGTGCCAGCAGTTACCCTAAGGGGGCGCGGAACGAGCAGTACTTC.

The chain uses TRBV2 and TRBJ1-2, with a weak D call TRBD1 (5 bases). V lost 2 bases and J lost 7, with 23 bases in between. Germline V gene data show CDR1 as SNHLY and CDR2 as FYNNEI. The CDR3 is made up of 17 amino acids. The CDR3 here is CASSETKRPGPYRGYTF. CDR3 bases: TGTGCCAGCAGTGAAACGAAAAGGCCAGGGCCGTATCGTGGCTACACCTTC.

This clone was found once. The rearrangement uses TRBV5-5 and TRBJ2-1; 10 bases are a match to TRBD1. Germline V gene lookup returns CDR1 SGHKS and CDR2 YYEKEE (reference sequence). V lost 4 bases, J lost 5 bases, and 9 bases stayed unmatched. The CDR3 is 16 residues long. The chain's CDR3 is CASSTRDRGLDNEQFF. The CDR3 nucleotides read TGTGCCAGCAGCACCAGGGACAGGGGACTCGACAATGAGCAGTTCTTC. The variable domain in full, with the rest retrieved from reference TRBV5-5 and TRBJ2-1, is DAGVTQSPTHLIKTRGQQVTLRCSPISGHKSVSWYQQVLGQGPQFIFQYYEKEERGRGNFPDRFSARQFPNYSSELNVNALLLGDSALYLCASSTRDRGLDNEQFFGPGTRLTVL.